The 29 T cell receptor beta chains given below trace back to one sample, sequenced in a study of shared clonotypes between healthy human individuals. Positively selected for CCR7, the CD45RO-negative cells used as naive CD8 cells excluded terminally differentiated effector memory CD45RA+ cells. The table came from immunoSEQ multiplex PCR; TCRdb's copy has only in-frame clones and leaves some out. Found here are about 1,900,000 clones, about 95% of them singletons; the top ten hold around 1%. The sequencing sample was made of naive CD8+ T cells sorted from blood. All receptors derive from a man aged 18 to 29 in good health.

The chain carries TRBV4-3 and TRBJ2-7; either TRBD1 or TRBD2 may fit D (5 bases each). Trimming pared 3 bases from V and 5 bases from J, leaving 11 bases between. The CDR3 runs to 13 residues. CDR1 and CDR2 (germline): LGHNA, YSLEER. The CDR3 DNA follows: TGCGCCAGCAGCCAGGGGACGGTCGACGAGCAGTACTTC. This translates into CASSQGTVDEQYF.

This chain uses TRBV5-6 with TRBJ2-7; TRBD2 aligns across 8 bases. CDR3 length: 14 amino acids. The V gene end was trimmed by 2 bases and the J gene end by 5 bases; junction bases not matched to a gene: 6. Per the germline V gene, CDR1 is SGHDT and CDR2 is YYEEEE. The CDR3 is CASSLDPGLDEQYF. The CDR3 nucleotides read TGTGCCAGCAGCTTAGACCCGGGACTAGACGAGCAGTACTTC. The full variable domain, with the rest looked up from reference TRBV5-6 and TRBJ2-7, is DAGVTQSPTHLIKTRGQQVTLRCSPKSGHDTVSWYQQALGQGPQFIFQYYEEEERQRGNFPDRFSGHQFPNYSSELNVNALLLGDSALYLCASSLDPGLDEQYFGPGTRLTVT.

To note about this clone: Different DNA sequences within this sample yield the same CDR3. The chain combines TRBV6-5 with TRBJ2-7, with TRBD1 matching over 8 bases. Germline trimming cut 0 bases from V and 1 base from J; bases unmatched to any gene: 2. Germline V gene sequence: CDR1 MNHEY, CDR2 SVGAGI. The CDR3 is made up of 15 amino acids. The CDR3: CASSYSGTGSYEQYF. In DNA form, the CDR3 reads TGTGCCAGCAGTTACTCGGGGACAGGATCCTACGAGCAGTACTTC.

The chain uses TRBV15 and TRBJ2-3; 10 bases fit TRBD2. CDR1 and CDR2 from the germline V gene are LNHNV and YYDKDF (reference sequence). CDR3 length equals 18 residues. V dropped 2 bases and J dropped 2; count of bases not matched to a gene: 10. CDR3 in DNA: TGTGCCACCAGCAGACCTCTCGGGCTAGCGGGAGACACAGATACGCAGTATTTT. Protein product: CATSRPLGLAGDTDTQYF.

V and J are TRBV28 and TRBJ1-2; D perhaps matches TRBD1 (5 bases). CDR1 is MDHEN and CDR2 is SYDVKM in the germline V gene. This CDR3 spans 13 amino acids. V lost 7 bases, J lost 4 bases, and 13 bases lay in between. The CDR3 DNA follows: TGTGCCAGCACAGCGCAGGGACTCTATGGCTACACCTTC. Its protein product is CASTAQGLYGYTF.

The genes are TRBV7-3 and TRBJ2-7; possibly TRBD1 or TRBD2 for D (6 bases each). The CDR3 has 14 residues. CDR1 is SGHTA and CDR2 is FQGTGA in the germline V gene. V lost 5 bases, J lost 5 bases, and 16 bases lay in between. The chain's CDR3 is CASSPLGGENEQYF. In DNA form, the CDR3 reads TGTGCCAGCAGCCCTCTGGGGGGCGAGAACGAGCAGTACTTC.

The chain recombines TRBV7-9 with TRBJ2-6; D may correspond to TRBD1 or TRBD2 (5 bases each). The CDR3 extends over 17 amino acids. V lost 8 bases and J 4 bases, leaving 21 bases between the germline ends. Germline-derived CDR1 and CDR2 are SEHNR and FQNEAQ (reference sequence). Written as DNA, the CDR3 is TGTGCCAGCGCCTCCGGACAACTAGATCTGGGGGCCAACGTCCTGACTTTC. This encodes CASASGQLDLGANVLTF.

On this clone itself: This specimen includes other DNA sequences encoding the same CDR3. The chain carries TRBV5-6 and TRBJ2-7, with D possibly being TRBD1 (5 bases). The CDR3 is 12 residues long. The ends were cut back, 5 bases at V and 3 bases at J, with 9 bases in the middle. Germline lookup yields CDR1 SGHDT and CDR2 YYEEEE. CDR3 coding DNA: TGTGCCAGCAGTTCTCAGGGCTACGAGCAGTACTTC. As protein: CASSSQGYEQYF.

The chain employs TRBV2 and TRBJ2-4, with D possibly called TRBD1 or TRBD2 (5 bases each). This CDR3 comprises 13 residues. Germline loops: CDR1 SNHLY, CDR2 FYNNEI. V was pared by 6 bases and J by 4 bases, with 10 bases between. The CDR3 loop is CASRGVEKNIQYF. CDR3 coding DNA: TGTGCCAGCAGGGGGGTGGAGAAAAACATTCAGTACTTC.

Points on this clone: This specimen includes other DNA sequences encoding the same CDR3. V and J are TRBV27 and TRBJ2-5, with TRBD1 matching over 7 bases. The CDR3 is 12 residues long. V gave up 3 bases and J gave up 5 bases; unmatched junction bases: 0. Germline V gene sequence: CDR1 MNHEY, CDR2 SMNVEV (reference sequence). CDR3 residues: CASSFRGETQYF. CDR3 nucleotide sequence: TGTGCCAGCAGTTTCAGGGGGGAGACCCAGTACTTC.

This rearrangement joins TRBV2 to TRBJ1-1; D is possibly TRBD1 (5 bases). The CDR3 totals 15 residues. V lost 6 bases to trimming and J lost 0 bases, with 14 bases between them. Germline assignment: CDR1 SNHLY and CDR2 FYNNEI. CDR3 region: CASRGTDFMNTEAFF. In DNA form, the CDR3 reads TGTGCCAGCAGGGGGACGGACTTCATGAACACTGAAGCTTTCTTT.

The chain couples TRBV15 to TRBJ1-2; perhaps TRBD1 as D (6 bases). The germline V gene has CDR1 LNHNV and CDR2 YYDKDF (reference sequence). This CDR3 is built from 17 residues. V shed 5 bases and J shed 1 base, with 20 bases lying between them. The CDR3 DNA reads TGTGCCACCAGCCGAGGGATGGACAGAGTCGATAACTATGGCTACACCTTC. It translates to CATSRGMDRVDNYGYTF.

V is TRBV4-1 and J is TRBJ2-2, with 7 bases identical to TRBD1. V lost 3 bases and J lost 7; bases outside the gene matches: 11. Germline V gives CDR1 MGHRA, CDR2 YSYEKL. The CDR3 loop spans 16 amino acids. The CDR3 coding sequence is TGCGCCAGCAGCCACAACCGACAGGGAGTGGTCGGGGAGCTGTTTTTT. Translating gives CASSHNRQGVVGELFF.

The chain links TRBV10-1 to TRBJ1-1, with TRBD1 identical over 10 bases. CDR1 and CDR2 (germline): WNHNN, SYGVQD (reference sequence). This CDR3 is 15 amino acids long. V lost 6 bases to trimming and J lost 1 base; unmatched junction nucleotides: 5. CDR3 region: CASRRDRGPNTEAFF. In nucleotides, the CDR3 is TGCGCCAGCAGGAGAGACAGGGGGCCGAACACTGAAGCTTTCTTT.

The J gene is TRBJ2-2, the V gene TRBV2; maybe TRBD2 (5 bases). Germline-derived CDR1 and CDR2 are SNHLY and FYNNEI. V lost 10 bases and J 5 bases, leaving 14 bases between the germline ends. This CDR3 spans 13 amino acids. The CDR3 DNA sequence: TGTGCCAACCTCGAGGGAGTGACCGGGGAGCTGTTTTTT. Translation gives CANLEGVTGELFF.

V usage is TRBV19 and J usage is TRBJ2-2; perhaps TRBD1 as D (6 bases). The CDR3 is 18 amino acids. Germline assignment: CDR1 LNHDA and CDR2 SQIVND (reference sequence). Trimming removed 5 bases at V and 1 base at J, with 20 bases between. The DNA for the CDR3 is TGTGCCAGTAGTCAGGAGTGGGGGCCAGAATGGAACACCGGGGAGCTGTTTTTT. This gives the protein CASSQEWGPEWNTGELFF.

This clone was detected only once. The gene calls are TRBV7-9 and TRBJ1-1; 8 nucleotides agree with TRBD1. CDR3 length: 16 amino acids. The V and J ends lost 3 bases and 1 base, in that order; junction bases with no gene match: 7. CDR1 SEHNR and CDR2 FQNEAQ come from the germline V gene (reference sequence). The CDR3 nucleotides read TGTGCCAGCAGCTTTTCCTCCGGGACAGGGAACACTGAAGCTTTCTTT. It codes for CASSFSSGTGNTEAFF.

The V gene is TRBV19, the J gene TRBJ1-5; the match to TRBD1 covers 10 bases. V was pared by 11 bases and J by 0 bases, with 7 bases of the junction left unmatched. The CDR3 totals 15 residues. CDR1 LNHDA and CDR2 SQIVND come from the germline V gene (reference sequence). The CDR3 sequence is CAGGQGPYSNQPQHF. The DNA of the CDR3 is TGTGCCGGGGGACAGGGGCCCTATAGCAATCAGCCCCAGCATTTT.

The rearrangement joins TRBV2 to TRBJ2-5; D tentatively reads TRBD1 or TRBD2 (5 bases each). The CDR3 is 15 residues long. Trimming cost V 6 bases and J 1 base, with 15 bases left between them. Germline V gene sequence: CDR1 SNHLY, CDR2 FYNNEI. This CDR3 is CASRPEGRSQETQYF. The CDR3 bases are TGTGCCAGCAGGCCCGAGGGACGTAGCCAAGAGACCCAGTACTTC.

Regarding this clone: The germline gene is not matched at one end of the junction; a read error may be the cause. V is TRBV27 and J is TRBJ1-6; D gene uncertain. Germline V CDR1 and CDR2: MNHEY, SMNVEV (reference sequence). This CDR3 region has 13 residues. The CDR3 DNA follows: TGTGCCAGCAGTCCCCTGGAGAATTCACCCCCCCACTTT. Translation: CASSPLENSPPHF.

The table lists this clone with a count of one. The rearrangement links TRBV19 to TRBJ2-1; 7 bases fit TRBD2. This CDR3 has 17 residues. J lost 5 bases, V lost 1 base, and 11 bases had no gene match. The V gene's germline CDR1 is LNHDA and CDR2 SQIVND (reference sequence). The CDR3 DNA reads TGTGCCAGTAGTATAGTTCCTAGCGGCACCCTCCACAATGAGCAGTTCTTC. Its protein product is CASSIVPSGTLHNEQFF.

V gene TRBV4-1 combines with J gene TRBJ2-7; TRBD1 is a possible D gene (6 bases). V lost 4 bases, J lost 2 bases, and 12 bases lay in between. CDR1 MGHRA and CDR2 YSYEKL come from the germline V gene. CDR3 length equals 14 residues. The DNA for the CDR3 is TGCGCCAGCAGCCGCCGGGACACGACCTACGAGCAGTACTTC. Its translation: CASSRRDTTYEQYF.

A word on this clone: Within the sample, other DNA sequences also encode this same CDR3. The gene calls are TRBV4-1 and TRBJ2-7; a weak D match, TRBD1 (6 bases). V dropped 4 bases and J dropped 2 bases, with 12 bases sitting between them. The CDR3 sequence is 14 residues long. Germline V gene data show CDR1 as MGHRA and CDR2 as YSYEKL. In DNA form, the CDR3 reads TGCGCCAGCAGCCTCACGGGACAAACCTACGAGCAGTACTTC. Translating gives CASSLTGQTYEQYF.

V and J are TRBV10-2 and TRBJ1-1; 7 bases fit TRBD1. The CDR3 has 13 residues. Per germline, CDR1 WSHSY and CDR2 SAAADI. Germline trimming cut 1 base from V and 10 bases from J; bases unmatched to any gene: 6. The chain's CDR3 is CASSELEGALAFF. CDR3 coding DNA: TGCGCCAGCAGTGAGTTGGAGGGGGCGCTAGCTTTCTTT.

This rearrangement joins TRBV11-2 to TRBJ2-7; D is uncertain. CDR1 and CDR2 (germline): SGHAT, FQNNGV. Trimming left V 5 bases short and J 6 bases short, with 14 bases between. The CDR3 extends over 13 amino acids. For the CDR3, the DNA is TGTGCCAGCAGCCGAGGTCCCGGCTCCGAGCAGTACTTC. Amino acid sequence: CASSRGPGSEQYF.

In its sample, this clone was seen once. The chain employs TRBV5-1 and TRBJ1-1; a possible D gene is TRBD1 (5 bases). Trimming stripped 6 bases from V and 1 base from J, with 25 bases between. The CDR3 contains 18 residues. CDR1 and CDR2 (germline): SGHRS, YFSETQ. DNA of the CDR3: TGCGCCAGCACCCCCCTGGGTTTGTCCGGTGGGGGGAACACTGAAGCTTTCTTT. Its protein is CASTPLGLSGGGNTEAFF. The entire variable domain, with the rest obtained from reference TRBV5-1 and TRBJ1-1, is as follows: KAGVTQTPRYLIKTRGQQVTLSCSPISGHRSVSWYQQTPGQGLQFLFEYFSETQRNKGNFPGRFSGRQFSNSRSEMNVSTLELGDSALYLCASTPLGLSGGGNTEAFFGQGTRLTVV.

The CDR3 here is CASSIRQGRRETQYF. DNA for the CDR3: TGTGCCAGCAGCATAAGACAGGGGAGGCGAGAGACCCAGTACTTC. The chain is built from TRBV21-1 and TRBJ2-5; TRBD1, as called in the table, went unchecked against the DNA. TRBV21-1 is described as a pseudogene. The CDR3 covers 15 residues.

This sequence joins TRBV5-1 and TRBJ2-7, with no clear D. This CDR3 has 14 amino acids. Per germline, CDR1 SGHRS and CDR2 YFSETQ. V lost 4 bases and J 5 bases, leaving 16 bases between the germline ends. The CDR3 nucleotides are TGCGCCAGCAGCCCGGAGTACATGGGCGACGAGCAGTACTTC. It specifies CASSPEYMGDEQYF. Filled out from reference TRBV5-1 and TRBJ2-7, the complete variable domain reads KAGVTQTPRYLIKTRGQQVTLSCSPISGHRSVSWYQQTPGQGLQFLFEYFSETQRNKGNFPGRFSGRQFSNSRSEMNVSTLELGDSALYLCASSPEYMGDEQYFGPGTRLTVT.

The V and J genes are TRBV27 and TRBJ2-7; 11 bases line up with TRBD2. The CDR3 is made up of 16 amino acids. Germline V gene data show CDR1 as MNHEY and CDR2 as SMNVEV (reference sequence). V lost 2 bases to trimming and J lost 4 bases; unmatched junction nucleotides: 7. The CDR3 DNA reads as TGTGCCAGCAGTTTAAGGATAGCGGGAGGGCCTTACGAGCAGTACTTC. Amino acid sequence: CASSLRIAGGPYEQYF.